The next 31 T cell receptor beta chains were all read from a single sample in a study of blood T cell repertoires in COVID-19. Produced via immunoSEQ multiplex PCR; TCRdb's table is partial and in-frame only. The sample has some 160,000 clones, 89% seen once. The specimen sequenced was peripheral blood. These receptors all stem from a man aged 55 to 69 with acute or convalescent COVID-19.

The chain links TRBV5-1 to TRBJ1-1; D uncertain. Germline V gene sequence: CDR1 SGHRS, CDR2 YFSETQ. V was shortened by 2 bases and J by 0 bases, with 8 bases between the two germline ends. The CDR3 has 14 amino acids. The CDR3 bases are TGCGCCAGCAGCTTCTTTGGAGTGAACACTGAAGCTTTCTTT. It translates to CASSFFGVNTEAFF.

This chain joins TRBV19 and TRBJ2-7; D might be TRBD1 (5 bases). The CDR3 spans 15 residues. Trimming removed 6 bases at V and 2 bases at J, with 17 bases between. Germline V CDR1 and CDR2: LNHDA, SQIVND (reference sequence). The CDR3, as DNA: TGTGCCAGTAGGATAATGACAGATACGACCTACGAGCAGTACTTC. Its translation is CASRIMTDTTYEQYF.

The gene calls are TRBV6-6 and TRBJ1-6; 8 bases line up with TRBD1. The germline CDR1 and CDR2 sequences are MNHNY and SVGAGI (reference sequence). This CDR3 contains 14 residues. After removal of 4 bases from V and 10 bases from J, the junction contained 6 bases not matched to a gene. The CDR3 region has the DNA TGTGCCAGCAGTTTCGACAGGGGTAGCTCACCCCTCCACTTT. Protein: CASSFDRGSSPLHF.

The chain combines TRBV18 with TRBJ2-4; tentative D call: TRBD1 (6 bases). The CDR3 runs to 15 residues. The V end was cut by 5 bases, the J end by 0 bases, with 11 bases between. Per the germline V gene, CDR1 is KGHSH and CDR2 is LQKENI. Here the CDR3 reads CASSKDSLAKNIQYF. DNA for the CDR3: TGTGCCAGCTCAAAGGACAGCCTAGCCAAAAACATTCAGTACTTC.

This chain uses TRBV29-1 with TRBJ2-3, with 12 bases lining up with TRBD2. The V gene's germline CDR1 is SQVTM and CDR2 ANQGSEA. The V segment lost 6 bases and the J segment 5 bases; nucleotides outside the gene matches: 9. The CDR3 consists of 15 residues. The CDR3: CSVDGLAGSVDTQYF. The CDR3 nucleotides are TGCAGCGTAGATGGACTAGCGGGGTCGGTAGATACGCAGTATTTT.

The chain links TRBV6-2 or TRBV6-3 to TRBJ1-5; D is ambiguous. The CDR3 loop spans 14 amino acids. V was pared by 0 bases and J by 6 bases, with 9 bases between. Germline CDR1 and CDR2: MNHEY and SVGEGT. CDR3 sequence reads: CASSYSYIAQPQHF. The CDR3 nucleotides read TGTGCCAGCAGTTACTCGTATATAGCTCAGCCCCAGCATTTT.

This clone was seen once. The genes are TRBV15 and TRBJ2-1, with TRBD1 identical over 7 bases. CDR3 size: 13 residues. Germline CDR1 and CDR2: LNHNV and YYDKDF (reference sequence). J was trimmed by 14 bases and V by 5 bases; bases with no gene match: 12. The CDR3 bases are TGTGCCACCAGCCCGGCACGCGACAGGGACAAGTTCTTC. Translated: CATSPARDRDKFF.

This chain links TRBV10-1 with TRBJ1-2; tentatively, D is TRBD1 (6 bases). In germline, CDR1 is WNHNN, CDR2 SYGVQD (reference sequence). This CDR3 is 15 amino acids long. V lost 2 bases, J lost 8 bases, and 18 bases lay in between. The CDR3 loop is CASSEDRTGRGGYTF. The DNA of the CDR3 is TGCGCCAGCAGTGAGGACAGGACCGGACGCGGGGGCTACACCTTC.

The chain carries TRBV11-1 and TRBJ1-2; 8 bases align to TRBD1. The V and J ends lost 4 bases and 14 bases, in that order; junction bases with no gene match: 12. CDR3 length: 13 residues. CDR1 and CDR2 from the germline V gene are SGHAT and FQDESV (reference sequence). The CDR3 is CASSYGWDRRYTF. The DNA of the CDR3 is TGTGCCAGCAGCTATGGCTGGGACAGGAGGTATACCTTC.

V and J are TRBV18 and TRBJ1-5; D gene ambiguous. This CDR3 comprises 14 residues. V was trimmed by 3 bases and J by 3 bases, leaving 9 bases between them. Germline V gene data show CDR1 as KGHSH and CDR2 as LQKENI. In nucleotides, the CDR3 is TGTGCCAGCTCACCCGACAAGACCAATCAGCCCCAGCATTTT. It translates to CASSPDKTNQPQHF.

The chain couples TRBV5-8 to TRBJ1-4, with D possibly being TRBD1 (6 bases). V shed 4 bases and J shed 3 bases, with 10 bases lying between them. This CDR3 region has 14 residues. Germline assignment: CDR1 SGHTS and CDR2 YDEGEE. CDR3 sequence reads: CASSGGGPNEKLFF. As DNA, the CDR3 is TGTGCCAGCAGCGGCGGGGGGCCTAATGAAAAACTGTTTTTT.

This chain links TRBV12-3 or TRBV12-4 with TRBJ1-1, with D tentatively TRBD1 (5 bases). Trimming removed 6 bases at V and 3 bases at J, with 11 bases between. CDR3 length: 13 amino acids. The CDR3 nucleotides are TGTGCCAGCAGGCGGGACGCCTACACTGAAGCTTTCTTT. This translates into CASRRDAYTEAFF.

This chain uses TRBV5-6 with TRBJ2-7, with D perhaps matching TRBD1 (5 bases). Trimming stripped 0 bases from V and 2 bases from J, with 9 bases between. Germline V gives CDR1 SGHDT, CDR2 YYEEEE. This CDR3 comprises 14 residues. The CDR3 nucleotides are TGTGCCAGCAGCTTGGGGACAATTACCTACGAGCAGTACTTC. Protein sequence: CASSLGTITYEQYF.

Only a few counts were recorded for this clone. The chain couples TRBV2 to TRBJ1-5; TRBD1 matches 8 bases. Germline CDR1 reads SNHLY; CDR2 reads FYNNEI. The CDR3 spans 14 residues. Trimming cost V 3 bases and J 6 bases; bases outside gene matches: 4. The DNA for the CDR3 is TGTGCCAGCAGTGAGGACAGGGCGCTTCAGCCCCAGCATTTT. Residues: CASSEDRALQPQHF.

V is TRBV5-6 and J is TRBJ2-3; possible D gene TRBD1, 5 bases. There are 15 residues in the CDR3. With 1 base removed from V and 3 bases from J, the gap between germline ends came to 12 bases. Germline-derived CDR1 and CDR2 are SGHDT and YYEEEE. CDR3 bases: TGTGCCAGCAGCTTGACAGGCCTGGGGACAGATACGCAGTATTTT. Amino acid sequence: CASSLTGLGTDTQYF.

The chain is built from TRBV29-1 and TRBJ2-3; 7 nucleotides agree with TRBD2. Trimming cost V 3 bases and J 2 bases; bases outside gene matches: 8. From germline, CDR1 is SQVTM and CDR2 ANQGSEA. The CDR3 is made up of 15 amino acids. This chain's CDR3 is CSVDGLVLFTDTQYF. In DNA form, the CDR3 reads TGCAGCGTTGACGGACTAGTACTTTTCACAGATACGCAGTATTTT.

The genes are TRBV5-1 and TRBJ2-5, with 7 bases that match TRBD1. The germline V gene encodes CDR1 SGHRS and CDR2 YFSETQ. V lost 0 bases and J lost 2; bases outside the gene matches: 1. The CDR3 consists of 14 residues. DNA of the CDR3: TGCGCCAGCAGCTTGGGGGACAGACAAGAGACCCAGTACTTC. Translated, it gives CASSLGDRQETQYF.

Only one count was recorded for this clone. The V call is TRBV5-6, the J call TRBJ1-5; maybe TRBD1 (5 bases). Germline V gives CDR1 SGHDT, CDR2 YYEEEE. CDR3 length: 16 amino acids. Between the trimmed V and J ends, which lost 4 bases and 2 bases, there was a span of 16 bases. CDR3 sequence reads: CASSPYGGGGNQPQHF. As DNA, the CDR3 is TGTGCCAGCAGCCCCTACGGGGGGGGAGGCAATCAGCCCCAGCATTTT.

The J gene is TRBJ1-2, the V gene TRBV9; 12 nucleotides align to TRBD1. The junction had 11 bases not matched to a gene; V was cut back by 7 bases and J by 7 bases. Germline V gene lookup returns CDR1 SGDLS and CDR2 YYNGEE. This CDR3 contains 15 residues. This CDR3 reads CASYRDRGRRGGYTF. The CDR3 DNA follows: TGTGCCAGCTACCGGGACAGGGGGCGACGGGGTGGCTACACCTTC.

The chain has TRBV19 and TRBJ1-5; no reliable D call. The CDR3 is 15 residues long. Deletions cut 2 bases from V and 4 bases from J, with 12 bases between. Germline CDR1 and CDR2: LNHDA and SQIVND (reference sequence). The CDR3 DNA sequence: TGTGCCAGTAGTATACAGGCCTTTACAAATCAGCCCCAGCATTTT. Its protein product is CASSIQAFTNQPQHF. Filled out from reference TRBV19 and TRBJ1-5, the complete variable domain reads DGGITQSPKYLFRKEGQNVTLSCEQNLNHDAMYWYRQDPGQGLRLIYYSQIVNDFQKGDIAEGYSVSREKKESFPLTVTSAQKNPTAFYLCASSIQAFTNQPQHFGDGTRLSIL.

The CDR3 DNA reads TGTGCCAGCAGCACACAGCTGACGGCAACTAATGAAAAACTGTTTTTT. Translated, it gives CASSTQLTATNEKLFF. The chain carries TRBV7-9 and TRBJ1-4; no clear D. The germline V gene has CDR1 SEHNR and CDR2 FQNEAQ (reference sequence). V was shortened by 5 bases and J by 0 bases, with 13 bases between the two germline ends. This CDR3 has 16 amino acids.

This clone was picked up a small number of times. V usage is TRBV11-2 and J usage is TRBJ2-7; TRBD1 matches 9 bases. CDR1 and CDR2 (germline): SGHAT, FQNNGV. V lost 5 bases, J lost 3 bases, and 5 bases stayed unmatched. This CDR3 spans 14 amino acids. This CDR3 is CASSTDRGNYEQYF. The CDR3 region has the DNA TGTGCCAGCAGCACAGACAGGGGGAACTACGAGCAGTACTTC.

This clone was detected only a few times. This sequence joins TRBV11-3 and TRBJ2-7; the D is unclear. Per germline, CDR1 SGHNT and CDR2 YENEEA. V was clipped by 2 bases and J by 3 bases, with 5 bases between them. The CDR3 runs 12 residues. The CDR3: CASSLLFYEQYF. Here the CDR3 DNA reads TGTGCCAGCAGCTTACTGTTCTACGAGCAGTACTTC.

This rearrangement joins TRBV7-2 to TRBJ2-1; the D gene is possibly TRBD1 (5 bases). This CDR3 region has 15 residues. V lost 0 bases and J lost 8, with 14 bases in between. The germline V gene has CDR1 SGHTA and CDR2 FQGNSA. CDR3 loop: CASSLAGPGQDEQFF. The CDR3 nucleotides are TGTGCCAGCAGCTTAGCGGGGCCAGGGCAGGATGAGCAGTTCTTC.

The CDR3 nucleotides are TGTGCCAGTAGTATCCCGGCCCGGGTGGGCAATGAGCAGTTCTTC. Translated, it gives CASSIPARVGNEQFF. The gene calls are TRBV19 and TRBJ2-1; D not resolved. V was clipped by 3 bases and J by 6 bases, with 15 bases between them. This CDR3 has 15 residues. The germline V gene encodes CDR1 LNHDA and CDR2 SQIVND (reference sequence).

The chain uses TRBV7-2 and TRBJ1-1, with D possibly TRBD1 on 5 matching bases. Germline V gene data show CDR1 as SGHTA and CDR2 as FQGNSA. V was clipped by 5 bases and J by 5 bases, with 12 bases between them. CDR3 length equals 13 residues. DNA of the CDR3: TGTGCCAGCAGCCAAGTTGGACAAACTGAAGCTTTCTTT. Amino acid sequence: CASSQVGQTEAFF.

The V gene is TRBV10-1, the J gene TRBJ1-1; 7 bases are a match to TRBD1. J lost 2 bases, V lost 4 bases, and 7 bases had no gene match. This CDR3 has 15 residues. Germline loops: CDR1 WNHNN, CDR2 SYGVQD (reference sequence). CDR3 protein: CASSGLDRANTEAFF. The CDR3, as DNA: TGCGCCAGCAGTGGACTAGACAGGGCTAACACTGAAGCTTTCTTT.

CDR3 in amino acids: CATAPTDRGPSGYTF. CDR3 nucleotides: TGTGCCACCGCTCCTACGGACAGGGGGCCTTCGGGCTACACCTTC. This sequence joins TRBV24-1 and TRBJ1-2; the match to TRBD1 covers 11 bases. V lost 9 bases to trimming and J lost 8 bases; unmatched junction nucleotides: 13. The germline V gene encodes CDR1 KGHDR and CDR2 SFDVKD. The CDR3 spans 15 residues.

The chain has TRBV11-2 and TRBJ2-1; 8 nucleotides match TRBD2. Per germline, CDR1 SGHAT and CDR2 FQNNGV. The CDR3 totals 14 residues. J gave up 10 bases and V 10 bases, and 15 bases lay outside the gene matches. CDR3 sequence: CATSGTRGVEEQFF. Here the CDR3 DNA reads TGTGCCACCTCCGGGACTAGGGGCGTTGAGGAGCAGTTCTTC. Complete variable domain (other parts from reference TRBV11-2 and TRBJ2-1): EAGVAQSPRYKIIEKRQSVAFWCNPISGHATLYWYQQILGQGPKLLIQFQNNGVVDDSQLPKDRFSAERLKGVDSTLKIQPAKLEDSAVYLCATSGTRGVEEQFFGPGTRLTVL.

The chain has TRBV29-1 and TRBJ1-2; TRBD1 agrees at 7 bases. Germline CDR1 and CDR2: SQVTM and ANQGSEA. The junction had 10 bases not matched to a gene; V was cut back by 2 bases and J by 7 bases. The CDR3 length is 14 residues. CDR3 nucleotides: TGCAGCGTTGAATCCGAGACAGGGAGAAGTGGCTACACCTTC. Amino acid sequence: CSVESETGRSGYTF.

The CDR3 sequence: CASSLAARGYSTGELFF. In nucleotides, the CDR3 is TGCGCCAGCAGCTTGGCGGCCAGGGGGTATTCCACCGGGGAGCTGTTTTTT. V and J are TRBV5-1 and TRBJ2-2; 7 bases agree with TRBD1. Trimming removed 0 bases from V and 4 bases from J; junction bases left unmatched: 9. This CDR3 has 17 residues. CDR1 and CDR2 (germline): SGHRS, YFSETQ.